The 27 T cell receptor beta chains below all came from one sample that was sequenced in a study of T cells in women clearing cervical HPV infection. TCRdb's table, derived via immunoSEQ multiplex PCR, lists solely in-frame clones and lacks some. Here the sample table reports approximately 40,000 clones. Sequenced material: blood buffy coat. These receptors all stem from a woman aged 18 to 75 with a cervical HPV16 infection that either progressed to CIN3+ or cleared (not recorded which).

A word on this clone: The sequence runs out 3 residues before the end of the CDR3; the remainder is reconstructed from the germline J gene. The rearrangement links TRBV7-9 to TRBJ2-7; tentative D call: TRBD1 (6 bases). The V gene lost 1 base and the J gene lost 3 bases, with 13 bases spanning the gap. There are 15 residues in the CDR3. CDR1 and CDR2 (germline): SEHNR, FQNEAQ (reference sequence). Partial CDR3 DNA: TGTGCCAGCAGCTTAGTCGGGGAAGGGGGCTACGAG. Protein: CASSLVGEGGYE. From start to end, the CDR3 is CASSLVGEGGYEQYF.

To note about this clone: The read falls 3 residues short of the CDR3 end, and the missing part is taken from the germline J gene. J is TRBJ2-5 and V is TRBV18, with 7 bases identical to TRBD1. V gave up 6 bases and J gave up 6 bases; unmatched junction bases: 7. The CDR3 is 13 residues long. Germline CDR1 and CDR2: KGHSH and LQKENI. The CDR3 reads CASSQDRLQTQYF. CDR3 DNA, as far as it was read: TGTGCCAGCTCCCAGGACAGGCTGCAGACC.

A remark on this clone: The CDR3 end is not reached by the read, which stops 3 residues before it; the germline J gene fills it in. The gene calls are TRBV4-1 and TRBJ2-1; maybe TRBD1 (5 bases). V shed 0 bases and J shed 2 bases, with 14 bases lying between them. This CDR3 region has 17 residues. Germline assignment: CDR1 MGHRA and CDR2 YSYEKL. CDR3 bases read: TGCGCCAGCAGCCAAGATAATCAGGGTTACACCTACAATGAG. This codes for CASSQDNQGYTYNE. The CDR3, in full, reads CASSQDNQGYTYNEQFF.

As for this clone: The CDR3 end lies 3 residues beyond the end of the read and is filled in from the germline J gene. The V call is TRBV6-2 or TRBV6-3, the J call TRBJ2-1; 12 nucleotides align to TRBD2. Germline assignment: CDR1 MNHEY and CDR2 SVGEGT. CDR3 length equals 15 residues. The J segment lost 5 bases and the V segment lost 6 bases, leaving 5 bases of the junction unmatched. CDR3: CASRTGLAGNNEQFF. The CDR3 bases that were read are TGTGCCAGCAGGACCGGACTAGCGGGAAACAATGAG.

About this clone itself: The CDR3 end lies 3 residues beyond the end of the read and is filled in from the germline J gene. The genes are TRBV11-2 and TRBJ1-2; D gene uncertain. CDR1 and CDR2 (germline): SGHAT, FQNNGV. The CDR3 runs to 13 residues. The covered CDR3 bases are TGTGCCAGCAGCTCATCCCCGGGTAACGGC. This encodes CASSSSPGNG. In full, the CDR3 reads CASSSSPGNGYTF.

Notes on this clone: The read ends 3 residues before the CDR3 terminus; that terminus is restored from the germline J gene. The chain recombines TRBV5-4 with TRBJ2-5; tentatively, D is TRBD1 (6 bases). Germline-derived CDR1 and CDR2 are SGHNT and YYREEE (reference sequence). Deletions cut 3 bases from V and 2 bases from J, with 11 bases between. The CDR3 has 14 residues. The sequenced CDR3 bases are TGTGCCAGCAGCTCAGGACAGACACAAGAGACC. Amino acid sequence: CASSSGQTQET. The full CDR3 is CASSSGQTQETQYF.

On this clone itself: The read terminates 3 residues ahead of where the CDR3 ends, so the germline J gene completes it. The chain carries TRBV6-2 or TRBV6-3 and TRBJ1-4; tentatively, D is TRBD1 (5 bases). Deletions cut 7 bases from V and 5 bases from J, with 20 bases between. CDR1 and CDR2 from the germline V gene are MNHEY and SVGEGT. This CDR3 region has 16 residues. The part of the CDR3 DNA that was read is TGTGCCAGCATCCCCGGTGGGCAGGGATCGAATGAAAAA. It codes for CASIPGGQGSNEK. The whole CDR3 region reads CASIPGGQGSNEKLFF.

With respect to this clone: Read data end 3 residues before the CDR3 end; the end is taken from the germline J gene. The chain is built from TRBV5-1 and TRBJ2-3; 7 bases match TRBD2. Unmatched junction bases numbered 6, after V lost 6 bases and J lost 2 bases. CDR3 length: 14 amino acids. Germline V gene lookup returns CDR1 SGHRS and CDR2 YFSETQ. CDR3 DNA, as far as it was read: TGCGCCAGCACTTACGGGGGGTACACAGATACG. Translated: CASTYGGYTDT. The entire CDR3 protein is CASTYGGYTDTQYF.

For this clone: The read ends 3 residues before the CDR3 terminus; that terminus is restored from the germline J gene. The chain is built from TRBV10-1 and TRBJ1-6, with unresolved D. The CDR3 totals 13 residues. V lost 4 bases and J lost 7, with 8 bases in between. Germline values: CDR1 WNHNN, CDR2 SYGVQD (reference sequence). The covered CDR3 bases are TGCGCCAGCAGTGGCGGGGTGAATTCACCC. Translated: CASSGGVNSP. The full CDR3 is CASSGGVNSPLHF.

As for this clone: The CDR3 goes on 3 residues after the read ends, and that part is filled in from the germline J gene. The chain is built from TRBV18 and TRBJ1-1; no definite D call. The germline V and J ends were trimmed by 0 bases and 1 base, with 9 bases remaining between them. The CDR3 sequence is 15 residues long. CDR1 and CDR2 (germline): KGHSH, LQKENI. The CDR3 spells CASSPPNSRNTEAFF. The sequenced CDR3 bases are TGTGCCAGCTCACCACCTAATTCGCGGAACACTGAA.

Remarks on this clone: The read halts 3 residues ahead of the CDR3 end, with the missing end drawn from the germline J gene. The chain combines TRBV5-3 with TRBJ1-2; D gene unclear. TRBV5-3 is filed as an ORF, its function uncertain. There are 13 residues in the CDR3. With 4 bases removed from V and 5 bases from J, the gap between germline ends came to 12 bases. The sequenced part of the CDR3 DNA is TGTGCCAGAAGCCGCCCGCGCCATTATGGC. The encoded protein is CARSRPRHYG. The whole CDR3 is CARSRPRHYGYTF.

Of note for this clone: The CDR3 extends 3 residues past the end of the read, so its final part is completed from the germline J gene. V is TRBV10-2 and J is TRBJ2-5, with 9 bases that match TRBD2. The germline V gene encodes CDR1 WSHSY and CDR2 SAAADI. The CDR3 spans 16 residues. The trim removed 2 bases at V and 2 bases at J, leaving 6 bases unmatched. The sequenced CDR3 bases are TGCGCCAGCAGTGAGAGCCAGCGGGGGGATCAAGAGACC. Translation: CASSESQRGDQET. The whole CDR3 reads CASSESQRGDQETQYF.

Turning to this clone: The sequence runs out 3 residues before the end of the CDR3; the remainder is reconstructed from the germline J gene. V is TRBV30 and J is TRBJ1-2; D may be TRBD1 (6 bases). CDR3 length: 15 amino acids. The V gene lost 2 bases and the J gene lost 7 bases, with 20 bases spanning the gap. The germline gives CDR1 GTSNPN, CDR2 SVGIG (reference sequence). The CDR3 reads CAWSIDATGYGGYTF. The sequenced part of the CDR3 DNA is TGTGCCTGGAGTATAGATGCTACAGGGTATGGTGGC.

About this clone itself: The read is 3 residues too short to cover the CDR3 end, so that end is filled in from the germline J gene. The V and J genes are TRBV7-9 and TRBJ2-7, with D perhaps matching TRBD2 (6 bases). The CDR3 runs to 12 residues. Looked up from germline, CDR1 is SEHNR and CDR2 is FQNEAQ (reference sequence). Deletions cut 10 bases from V and 6 bases from J, with 16 bases between. The CDR3 sequence: CATRASALEQYF. CDR3 bases read: TGTGCCACCAGAGCTAGCGCCCTCGAG.

On this clone: The CDR3 extends 3 residues past the end of the read, so its final part is completed from the germline J gene. This chain connects TRBV5-1 to TRBJ2-1; TRBD1 matches 9 bases. The CDR3 runs to 15 residues. V dropped 5 bases and J dropped 4; count of bases not matched to a gene: 7. In germline, CDR1 is SGHRS, CDR2 YFSETQ. The CDR3 is CASRSPGQGYNEQFF. Partial CDR3 DNA: TGCGCCAGCAGATCCCCGGGACAGGGTTACAATGAG.

Details on this clone: The read terminates 3 residues ahead of where the CDR3 ends, so the germline J gene completes it. The chain couples TRBV5-5 to TRBJ1-1; TRBD1 might be the D (6 bases). The CDR3 has 12 residues. The V end was cut by 6 bases, the J end by 3 bases, with 9 bases between. Per germline, CDR1 SGHKS and CDR2 YYEKEE (reference sequence). The sequenced part of the CDR3 DNA is TGTGCCAGCAAGGGGGAGTACACTGAA. This codes for CASKGEYTE. The whole CDR3 protein reads CASKGEYTEAFF. The complete variable domain, with remaining parts taken from reference TRBV5-5 and TRBJ1-1, reads DAGVTQSPTHLIKTRGQQVTLRCSPISGHKSVSWYQQVLGQGPQFIFQYYEKEERGRGNFPDRFSARQFPNYSSELNVNALLLGDSALYLCASKGEYTEAFFGQGTRLTVV.

Of note for this clone: The missing CDR3 end, 3 residues past where the read stops, is filled in from the germline J gene. The rearrangement uses TRBV28 and TRBJ1-2; D may be TRBD1 (5 bases). CDR3 size: 14 residues. From germline, CDR1 is MDHEN and CDR2 SYDVKM. The CDR3 is CASSLDQGPGGYTF. The CDR3 bases that were read are TGTGCCAGCAGTTTAGATCAGGGTCCGGGAGGC.

Worth noting for this clone: The read stops 3 residues short of the end of the CDR3; the missing end is completed from the germline J gene. This rearrangement joins TRBV5-1 to TRBJ2-5; tentatively, D is TRBD2 (6 bases). CDR1 is SGHRS, CDR2 YFSETQ, per germline. The CDR3 is made up of 16 amino acids. V was trimmed by 0 bases and J by 2 bases, leaving 14 bases between them. CDR3 in amino acids: CASSLALSGGQETQYF. CDR3 DNA (partial): TGCGCCAGCAGCTTGGCCCTCAGCGGAGGGCAAGAGACC.

To note about this clone: The read comes to an end 3 residues before the CDR3 does, leaving the germline J gene to fill in the end. V gene TRBV12-3 or TRBV12-4 combines with J gene TRBJ1-4, with 9 nucleotides matching TRBD1. This CDR3 comprises 14 residues. V dropped 5 bases and J dropped 8; count of bases not matched to a gene: 6. Here the CDR3 reads CASSVRDREEKLFF. The CDR3 DNA, read in part, is TGTGCCAGCAGTGTCCGGGACAGGGAAGAAAAA.

Worth noting for this clone: The read ends 3 residues before the CDR3 terminus; that terminus is restored from the germline J gene. The chain uses TRBV29-1 and TRBJ2-7; D is possibly TRBD2 (6 bases). Germline lookup yields CDR1 SQVTM and CDR2 ANQGSEA. Trimming stripped 4 bases from V and 5 bases from J, with 15 bases between. The CDR3 has 13 amino acids. The CDR3 DNA, read in part, is TGCAGCGTTGCCAGGGAGGCGAGGAACGAG. Protein product: CSVAREARNE. The full-length CDR3 reads as CSVAREARNEQYF.

To note about this clone: The read ends 3 residues before the CDR3 terminus; that terminus is restored from the germline J gene. V usage is TRBV11-2 and J usage is TRBJ2-3, with D perhaps TRBD1 (5 bases). Trimming took 5 bases from V and 4 from J, leaving 16 bases between them. The CDR3 is 15 residues long. The germline CDR1 and CDR2 sequences are SGHAT and FQNNGV. The chain's CDR3 is CASSKGQGIADTQYF. The sequenced part of the CDR3 DNA is TGTGCCAGCAGCAAGGGGCAGGGAATCGCAGATACG.

Turning to this clone: From the germline J gene comes the end of the CDR3, since the read stops 3 residues before it. V is TRBV29-1 and J is TRBJ2-7; perhaps TRBD1 as D (7 bases). Germline CDR1 is SQVTM and CDR2 is ANQGSEA. This CDR3 region has 12 residues. Trimming took 5 bases from V and 4 from J, leaving 12 bases between them. The sequenced CDR3 bases are TGCAGCGTTCAACAGGGGAGGTACGAG. Its protein is CSVQQGRYE. The CDR3 reads in full as CSVQQGRYEQYF.

With regard to this clone: One junction end disagrees with the germline gene, perhaps due to a read error. The observed sequence ends 3 residues before the CDR3 terminus, with the missing tail filled in from the germline J gene. The chain employs TRBV4-2 and TRBJ2-3, with 8 positions matching TRBD2. CDR1 is LGHNA, CDR2 YNFKEQ, per germline. The CDR3 consists of 15 residues. The CDR3 loop reads CASSQASGSTDTQYF. The part of the CDR3 DNA that was read is TGTGCCAGTAGCCAAGCTAGCGGGAGCACAGATACG.

The CDR3: CASSMGQGEQPQHF. The CDR3 DNA, read in part, is TGTGCCAGTAGCATGGGACAGGGGGAACAGCCC. V and J are TRBV19 and TRBJ1-5, with 11 bases that match TRBD1. The read halts 3 residues ahead of the CDR3 end, with the missing end drawn from the germline J gene. The CDR3 length is 14 residues. J was trimmed by 7 bases and V by 6 bases; bases with no gene match: 5. Germline CDR1 and CDR2: LNHDA and SQIVND (reference sequence).

Remarks on this clone: The read ends 3 residues shy of where the CDR3 ends; the end is completed using the germline J gene. The chain links TRBV5-6 to TRBJ2-7, with 7 bases identical to TRBD1. After removal of 0 bases from V and 2 bases from J, the junction contained 2 bases not matched to a gene. The CDR3 is 14 residues long. In germline, CDR1 is SGHDT, CDR2 YYEEEE. The CDR3 loop reads CASSLGQGPYEQYF. The CDR3 DNA, read in part, is TGTGCCAGCAGCTTGGGACAGGGCCCCTACGAG.

As concerns this clone: The read falls 3 residues short of the CDR3 end, and the missing part is taken from the germline J gene. The V call is TRBV30, the J call TRBJ2-3, with 10 bases lining up with TRBD2. V shed 2 bases and J 6 bases; nucleotides not matched to a gene: 8. From germline, CDR1 is GTSNPN and CDR2 SVGIG (reference sequence). CDR3 length: 15 residues. The CDR3 protein is CAWSSSGGALDTQYF. Incomplete CDR3 DNA: TGTGCCTGGAGTTCGAGCGGGGGGGCGTTGGATACG.

In the case of this clone: The read is 3 residues too short to cover the CDR3 end, so that end is filled in from the germline J gene. The chain links TRBV10-3 to TRBJ2-1; 13 nucleotides align to TRBD2. V gave up 3 bases and J gave up 4 bases; unmatched junction bases: 6. Germline V gene lookup returns CDR1 ENHRY and CDR2 SYGVKD. The CDR3 loop spans 17 amino acids. CDR3 amino acids: CAISEGTSGMVYNEQFF. The CDR3 DNA, read in part, is TGTGCCATCAGTGAAGGGACTAGCGGGATGGTTTACAATGAG.